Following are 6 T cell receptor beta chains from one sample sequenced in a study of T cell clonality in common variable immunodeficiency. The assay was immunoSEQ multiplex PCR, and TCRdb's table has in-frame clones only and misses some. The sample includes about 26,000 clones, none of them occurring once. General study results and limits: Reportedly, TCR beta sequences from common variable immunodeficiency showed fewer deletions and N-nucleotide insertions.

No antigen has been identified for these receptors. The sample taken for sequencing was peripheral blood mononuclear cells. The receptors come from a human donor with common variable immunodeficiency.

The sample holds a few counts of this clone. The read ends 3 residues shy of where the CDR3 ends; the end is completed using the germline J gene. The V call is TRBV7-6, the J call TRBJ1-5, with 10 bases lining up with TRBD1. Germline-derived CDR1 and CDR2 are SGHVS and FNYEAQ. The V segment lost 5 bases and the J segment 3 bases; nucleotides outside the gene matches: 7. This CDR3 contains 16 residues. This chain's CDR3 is CASSPYGTGANQPQHF. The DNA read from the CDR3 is TGTGCCAGCAGCCCGTACGGGACAGGGGCCAATCAGCCC.

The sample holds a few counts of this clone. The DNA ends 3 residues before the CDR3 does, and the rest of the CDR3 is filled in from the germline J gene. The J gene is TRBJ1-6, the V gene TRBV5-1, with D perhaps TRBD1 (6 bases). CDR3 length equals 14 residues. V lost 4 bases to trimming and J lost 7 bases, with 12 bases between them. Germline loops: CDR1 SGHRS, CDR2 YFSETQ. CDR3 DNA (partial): TGCGCCAGCAGCCTGACAGGACGCAATTCACCC. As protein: CASSLTGRNSP. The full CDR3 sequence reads CASSLTGRNSPLHF.

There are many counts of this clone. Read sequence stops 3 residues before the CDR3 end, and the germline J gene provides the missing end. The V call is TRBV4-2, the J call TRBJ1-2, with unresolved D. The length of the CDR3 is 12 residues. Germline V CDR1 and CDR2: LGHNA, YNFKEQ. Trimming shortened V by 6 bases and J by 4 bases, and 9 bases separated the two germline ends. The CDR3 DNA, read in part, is TGTGCCAGCAGGACACAGAGCTATGGC. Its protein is CASRTQSYG. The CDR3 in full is CASRTQSYGYTF.

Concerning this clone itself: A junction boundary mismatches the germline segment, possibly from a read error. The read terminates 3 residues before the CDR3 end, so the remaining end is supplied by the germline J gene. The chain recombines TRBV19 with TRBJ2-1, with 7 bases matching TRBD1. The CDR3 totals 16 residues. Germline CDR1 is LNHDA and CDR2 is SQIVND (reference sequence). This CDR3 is CASSPRGQIVYDEQFF. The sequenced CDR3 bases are TGTGCCAGTAGTCCCAGGGGACAGATAGTCTACGATGAG.

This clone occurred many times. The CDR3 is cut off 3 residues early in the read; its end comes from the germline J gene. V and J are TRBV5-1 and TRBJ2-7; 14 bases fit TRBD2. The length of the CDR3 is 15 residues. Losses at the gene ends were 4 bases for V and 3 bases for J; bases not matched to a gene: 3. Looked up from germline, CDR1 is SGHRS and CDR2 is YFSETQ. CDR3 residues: CASSLGTSGGYEQYF. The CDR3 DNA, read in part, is TGCGCCAGCAGCCTTGGGACTAGCGGGGGCTACGAG.

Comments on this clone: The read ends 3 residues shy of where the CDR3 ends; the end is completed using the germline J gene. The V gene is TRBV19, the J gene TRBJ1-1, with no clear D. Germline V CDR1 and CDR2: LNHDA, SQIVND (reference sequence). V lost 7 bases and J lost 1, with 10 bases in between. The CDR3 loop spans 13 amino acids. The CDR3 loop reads CASKSRGNTEAFF. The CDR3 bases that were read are TGTGCCAGTAAGTCCCGCGGGAACACTGAA.